One T cell receptor (beta chain) is described in this entry. The CDR3 runs to 16 residues. J was trimmed by 4 bases and V by 5 bases; bases with no gene match: 9. Germline V gene sequence: CDR1 SGHAT, CDR2 FQNNGV. This record comes from a study of technical replicates of blood from a few donors. TCRdb keeps only in-frame clones here, not all; method: immunoSEQ multiplex PCR. This sample has some 80,000 clones, with roughly nine tenths found just once. This TCR derives from a human donor in good health. Sequencing was done on a sample of T cells isolated from PBMCs. The J gene is TRBJ1-5, the V gene TRBV11-2, with 9 nucleotides matching TRBD1. The CDR3 reads CASSAATGTGNQPQHF. DNA of the CDR3: TGTGCCAGCAGCGCAGCCACCGGGACAGGGAATCAGCCCCAGCATTTT. The whole variable domain, filled in from reference TRBV11-2 and TRBJ1-5, reads EAGVAQSPRYKIIEKRQSVAFWCNPISGHATLYWYQQILGQGPKLLIQFQNNGVVDDSQLPKDRFSAERLKGVDSTLKIQPAKLEDSAVYLCASSAATGTGNQPQHFGDGTRLSIL.